This record looks at one T cell receptor (beta chain) sequence and its context. Its specificity is not known. The data derive from a study of cytomegalovirus exposure and HLA in healthy donors. Overall study: Caucasian-associated ancestry cluster membership applied to approximately 84% of approximately 400 genotyped donors.

The PCR ran on 60 Vbeta and 13 Jbeta primers. This table comes from immunoSEQ multiplex PCR, and its TCRdb copy is limited to in-frame clones, with some not included. The table shows 160,000 or so clones, with around 77% occurring only once. The CDR3 is made up of 14 amino acids. Per the germline V gene, CDR1 is SSHAT and CDR2 is FNYEAQ (reference sequence). The germline V and J ends were trimmed by 0 bases and 4 bases, with 9 bases remaining between them. Whole-study findings and limits: Some TCR beta chains (about 180 of them) were listed as cytomegalovirus-associated. Productive rates of about 87% or about 30% were seen for most TCR beta V segments in an earlier analysis. A later analysis linked about 17,000 TCR beta sequences to HLA alleles at 0.05 false discovery rate.

The chain joins TRBV7-7 to TRBJ2-5; D unresolved. The sequencing input was PBMCs. The receptor comes from a man aged 55 to 70 in good health and CMV-seronegative. The CDR3 loop reads CASSLATRGETQYF. For the CDR3, the DNA is TGTGCCAGCAGCTTAGCCACCCGCGGAGAGACCCAGTACTTC.